The T cell receptor beta chain described here comes from a study of cytomegalovirus exposure and HLA in healthy donors (dated by TCRdb to the late 2010s). Background on the whole study: An earlier analysis of 587 of the donors reported 276 Gb of sequence data and 95 million to 140 million unique TCR beta sequences obtained from approximately 180 million T cells. About 300 gigabases of sequencing data and roughly 90 million unique TCR sequences were included in an early release covering about 700 HLA-typed donors. Of the roughly 400 genotyped donors, over 70% fell in the genetic ancestry cluster associated with self-reported Caucasian donors. The study was designed to test whether signatures of past pathogen exposure could be identified by cataloging public T cell receptors. Using immunosequencing, the study profiled T cell repertoires from fewer than 700 subjects and related those repertoires to cytomegalovirus serostatus. A separate validation cohort of over a hundred different subjects was used in addition to the roughly 670-subject first cohort. The study combined high-throughput TCR immunosequencing, statistical association of individual TCRs with disease status, and machine learning to predict cytomegalovirus infection status. In a later analysis, previously published TCR beta repertoires from several hundred donors were re-analyzed and high-resolution HLA genotyping was added so that TCR occurrence patterns could be studied. The later analysis used no new phenotypic data to find candidate immune exposures, relying instead on TCR beta sequences and their occurrence across donors. In an earlier analysis of more than 550 of the donors, high-throughput TCR beta sequencing was used to judge whether each TCR beta V gene segment behaved as functional or pseudogenic. Donor age, sex, ethnicity and CMV serostatus were compiled together with the repertoire data. Genome-wide SNP genotypes for about 55% of the roughly 670 donors were used in a later genetic analysis, which treated that subset as a discovery cohort. Every repertoire in the discovery cohort had been generated on one and the same sequencing platform. HLA typing included class I and class II loci at four-digit resolution. The number of donors typed differed by locus, with about 629-640 for A, B, C, DRB1 and DQB1, approximately 500 for DQA1, under 610 for DPA1, and under 490 for DPB1. Because of strong linkage in the cohort, roughly five DR-DQ haplotypes were treated as single units for association and clustering. Across around 400 genotyped donors of the cohort, an average of approximately 240,000 unique TCR beta nucleotide sequences per donor were sequenced, and approximately 17% of those sequences were non-productive.

Broader findings and caveats from the paper: In a later analysis, some 18,000 TCR beta sequences were associated with specific HLA alleles at a false discovery rate of 0.05. The study listed 150 to 200 TCR beta chains as associated with cytomegalovirus. According to a later analysis, parvovirus B19, influenza, CMV and Epstein-Barr virus appeared linked to several top co-occurrence clusters. When HLA alleles, especially DR and DQ, strongly co-occurred, attributing TCR associations to individual alleles was difficult. While some public TCRs were present in many individuals, most TCR sequences turned up only very rarely across donors. In a later analysis, most CMV-associated TCR beta chains were found to appear HLA-restricted, with HLA associations seemingly driven largely by CMV exposure. In a later analysis, HLA-associated TCR beta chains were found to be more clonally expanded and to have lower generation probabilities than equally common non-associated chains. V-gene and J-gene trimming of TCR beta chains was associated with a missense DCLRE1C variant in a later genetic analysis, and the association was replicated in an independent cohort. The only immune exposure information available for the cohort was CMV serostatus. The 87-base-pair reads could not distinguish some IMGT-functional V segments, including TRBV6-2 and TRBV6-3, so those segments were excluded. Sequencing depth was assumed to be roughly uniform across donors in the presence/absence analyses, though that assumption may not hold. Because HLA typing was unavailable for some donors at each locus, only the typed subset was used in association tests. A cluster of highly shared sequence variants was judged likely to be a technical artifact of the sequencing pipeline. Cytomegalovirus status was reported to be diagnosed by the classifier with high specificity and sensitivity in both the original and validation cohorts. In an earlier analysis of several hundred of the donors, most TCR beta V segments were observed in productive rearrangements about 90% or about 30% of the time, broadly matching IMGT annotations. A later analysis found that TCR association rates varied across HLA loci, with DRB1 alleles showing the most associated TCRs and HLA-C alleles the fewest. A further reported finding was that TCR beta sequences accurately predicted the HLA-A and HLA-B alleles for most subjects in the first cohort. It was suggested by the authors that the approach could potentially be generalized to other disease states and immunological phenotypes. A later genetic analysis reported fewer N-insertions in productive TCRs among donors in an Asian-associated ancestry cluster than the roughly 650-donor mean. In vitro tests confirmed that a few of the cytomegalovirus-associated TCR beta chains recognize cytomegalovirus antigens. In this cohort, only TCR beta chains were sequenced, and detectable features were limited by the absence of alpha or paired-chain data. Correlated functional status among segregating V segments might reflect linkage disequilibrium, but an unknown experimental factor could not be ruled out. Around 16 rarely observed V segments, including chromosome 9 orphons, were excluded from the earlier analysis of a few hundred of the donors because counts were too low.

Library prep was done by the immunoSEQ multiplex PCR assay. For the multiplex PCR, a mixture combining 60 forward primers for TCR Vbeta segments and 13 reverse primers for TCR Jbeta segments was used. Amplification of the CDR3 region of rearranged TCR beta genes was performed with a multiplex PCR assay on genomic DNA. The Illumina HiSeq System was used to sequence the amplified TCR beta libraries as 87-base-pair reads. Per the source publication's procedure: A later analysis counted tens of millions of unique TCR beta chains across the 640 or so repertoires, and some 11 million of these chains were shared by at least two donors. A nearest-neighbor algorithm error-corrected the raw reads and collapsed the reads into unique sequences, merging closely related sequences to remove PCR and sequencing errors. V, D and J gene segments were assigned by aligning CDR3 sequences to IMGT reference sequences. Each retained sequence needed at least a six-nucleotide match to both a V gene segment and a J gene segment. A rearrangement counted as productive if the CDR3 had no stop codons and remained in frame with V and J, and every other rearrangement counted as non-productive. Following IMGT convention, CDR3 was defined as the stretch from the second conserved V-encoded cysteine up to the conserved J-encoded phenylalanine. In an earlier analysis of around 640 of the donors, sequences lacking an unambiguous match to a single V gene segment were excluded. In an earlier analysis of approximately 550 of the donors, V segments were called functional above 56.7% productive rearrangements and were called segregating when the between-donor standard deviation exceeded 5%. To diagnose cytomegalovirus status from the catalog of TCR beta chain sequences, a statistical classification framework was built. A later analysis assigned V and J genes by comparing TCR nucleotide sequences with IMGT/GENE-DB human TR gene sequences. A later analysis assigned CDR3 sequences and most-parsimonious VDJ recombination scenarios with the TCRdist pipeline. A later analysis defined each TCR beta chain by its CDR3 amino acid sequence plus V-gene family, and excluded reads lacking a unique V-gene family. A later analysis removed several hundred highly shared, low-generation-probability nucleotide sequences to deal with suspected cross-contamination and a sequencing artifact. In a later analysis, a clonal expansion index for each public chain was calculated from normalized within-repertoire ranks of inferred template counts. Generation probabilities in a later analysis came from a VDJ recombination model fitted to out-of-frame rearrangements, and those results were checked against IGoR. A later analysis scored TCR-TCR, TCR-HLA and TCR-CMV co-occurrence with hypergeometric tests, applying a repertoire-size bias correction to TCR pairs. In a later analysis, false discovery rates were estimated by permuting HLA or CMV assignments 20 times. In a later analysis, co-occurring TCRs were grouped with DBSCAN, and TCRdist sequence similarity was added when clustering was performed within HLA-allele-positive subsets. For co-occurrence clustering, repertoires with fewer than 30,000 or more than 120,000 public chains were excluded, along with four to six repertoires with anomalous nucleotide sharing. TCRdb mirrors the immuneACCESS table, restricted to in-frame sequences. Some clones are absent from its copies; in checked studies, under half trace to an unresolved V gene, and the reason for the others is unknown. The V and J calls and clone size were taken over from that table, and D and trimming were inferred from the DNA. The sample has 130,000 to 150,000 clones on record, over 65% of them singletons. Clones ranked in the top ten supply 3% of the sample.

For this clone: Its antigen is currently not known. No base quality information exists; no much larger clone differs at one position.

Sequences SNHLY (CDR1) and FYNNEI (CDR2) are obtained from the germline V gene. For this chain, trimming is 7 bases at the V end and 1 base at the J end, and the number of junction bases without a gene match is 3. Inclusive of the bounding cysteine and phenylalanine, the CDR3 is 13 residues long. Only the CDR3 portion is preserved as DNA: 39 bases, with reading frame beginning at the first base. The cohort comprised around 690 healthy bone marrow donors. At the time of sampling, all cohort members were nominally healthy, though unrecorded immune exposures were likely present. The donor tested CMV seropositive, placing the donor among the 310 or so seropositive members of the cohort. A peripheral blood sample was collected from each donor, and TCR beta sequencing was performed on peripheral blood mononuclear cells. The Qiagen DNeasy Blood Extraction Kit was used to extract genomic DNA from the blood cell samples.

The receptor was isolated from a man aged 35 to 55 in good health and CMV-seropositive. The sample was PBMCs. The chain is encoded by TRBV2 joined to TRBJ2-7; 8 junctional bases match TRBD2. The bases are TGTGCCAGCAATCCGGGAGGGTCCTACGAGCAGTACTTC. The translation is CASNPGGSYEQYF.